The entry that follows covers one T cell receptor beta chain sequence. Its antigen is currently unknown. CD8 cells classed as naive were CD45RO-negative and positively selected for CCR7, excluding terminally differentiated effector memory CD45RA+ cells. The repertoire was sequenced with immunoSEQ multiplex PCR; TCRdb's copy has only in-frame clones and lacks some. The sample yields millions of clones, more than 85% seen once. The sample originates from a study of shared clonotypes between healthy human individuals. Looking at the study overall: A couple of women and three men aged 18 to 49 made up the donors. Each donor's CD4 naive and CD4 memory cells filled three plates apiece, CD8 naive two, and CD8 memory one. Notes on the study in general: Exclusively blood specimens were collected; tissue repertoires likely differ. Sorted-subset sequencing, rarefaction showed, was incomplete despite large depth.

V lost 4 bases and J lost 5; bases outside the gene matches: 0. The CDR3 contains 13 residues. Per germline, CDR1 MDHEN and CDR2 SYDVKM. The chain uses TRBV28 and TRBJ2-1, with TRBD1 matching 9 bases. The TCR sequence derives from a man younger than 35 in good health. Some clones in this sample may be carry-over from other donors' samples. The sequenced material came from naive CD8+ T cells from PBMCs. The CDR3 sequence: CASSWDRDNEQFF. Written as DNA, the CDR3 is TGTGCCAGCAGTTGGGACAGGGACAATGAGCAGTTCTTC.